The 17 T cell receptor beta chains reported below all come from one sample, sequenced in a study of radiotherapy plus CTLA-4 blockade in lung cancer. The table came from immunoSEQ multiplex PCR; TCRdb's copy has only in-frame clones and leaves some out. This table has about 57,000 clones, 70% to 85% appearing once. The sample here was peripheral blood, taken from a patient treated with radiotherapy plus ipilimumab. These receptors were obtained from a human donor with non-small cell lung cancer who had a complete response to radiotherapy plus ipilimumab.

J is TRBJ2-1 and V is TRBV9; 7 bases are a match to TRBD1. There are 14 residues in the CDR3. Trimming removed 4 bases from V and 8 bases from J; junction bases left unmatched: 9. CDR1 and CDR2 from the germline V gene are SGDLS and YYNGEE. The DNA for the CDR3 is TGTGCCAGCAGCATCTCTTCAGGGGGATATGAGCAGTTCTTC. Translating gives CASSISSGGYEQFF.

The chain has TRBV18 and TRBJ2-1; TRBD2 matches at 15 bases. The J segment lost 8 bases and the V segment lost 0 bases, leaving 8 bases of the junction unmatched. The CDR3 consists of 18 residues. Germline V lookup: CDR1 KGHSH, CDR2 LQKENI. The CDR3 sequence is CASSPPSGLAGGPYEQFF. The CDR3 DNA follows: TGTGCCAGCTCACCACCTTCCGGACTAGCGGGGGGGCCCTATGAGCAGTTCTTC.

This sequence joins TRBV27 and TRBJ1-5; TRBD1 matches 7 bases. CDR1 is MNHEY and CDR2 is SMNVEV in the germline V gene (reference sequence). This CDR3 region has 15 residues. J was trimmed by 4 bases and V by 8 bases; bases with no gene match: 11. CDR3 amino acids: CASSKEGAGNQPQHF. CDR3 DNA: TGTGCCAGCTCTAAGGAGGGGGCAGGAAATCAGCCCCAGCATTTT.

The chain is built from TRBV4-1 and TRBJ1-1; D is uncertain. CDR3 length equals 14 residues. Between the trimmed V and J ends, which lost 3 bases and 0 bases, there was a span of 8 bases. Germline CDR1 MGHRA, CDR2 YSYEKL. The DNA for the CDR3 is TGCGCCAGCAGCCACGGGAGGATGAACACTGAAGCTTTCTTT. Its protein is CASSHGRMNTEAFF.

Here the CDR3 reads CASSLGGPRRAYEQYV. As DNA, the CDR3 is TGTGCCAGCAGCCTAGGGGGCCCCCGGAGGGCCTACGAGCAGTACGTC. The chain has TRBV13 and TRBJ2-7, with D perhaps matching TRBD1 (7 bases). CDR3 length: 16 residues. Germline V CDR1 and CDR2: PRHDT, FYEKMQ (reference sequence).

J is TRBJ1-1 and V is TRBV4-1, with a possible D match to TRBD1 (6 bases). V was shortened by 4 bases and J by 0 bases, with 9 bases between the two germline ends. The CDR3 runs 14 residues. CDR1 is MGHRA and CDR2 is YSYEKL in the germline V gene. The CDR3: CASSRQVLNTEAFF. The DNA of the CDR3 is TGCGCCAGCAGCCGACAGGTTTTGAACACTGAAGCTTTCTTT.

Only one count was recorded for this clone. V usage is TRBV4-1 and J usage is TRBJ2-4, with D unresolved. There are 13 residues in the CDR3. Germline CDR1 reads MGHRA; CDR2 reads YSYEKL. Trimming took off 4 bases at V and 7 bases at J, with 11 bases between the two ends. The CDR3 sequence is CASSPVGENIQYF. The CDR3, as DNA: TGCGCCAGCAGCCCAGTCGGAGAGAACATTCAGTACTTC.

The genes are TRBV30 and TRBJ2-2; possible D gene TRBD2, 7 bases. The CDR3 has 15 residues. V lost 4 bases and J lost 4, with 16 bases in between. CDR1 and CDR2 (germline): GTSNPN, SVGIG (reference sequence). The CDR3 spells CAWTRGGVLTGELFF. For the CDR3, the DNA is TGTGCCTGGACCAGGGGAGGGGTCCTCACCGGGGAGCTGTTTTTT. Supplemented by reference TRBV30 and TRBJ2-2, the full variable domain reads SQTIHQWPATLVQPVGSPLSLECTVEGTSNPNLYWYRQAAGRGLQLLFYSVGIGQISSEVPQNLSASRPQDRQFILSSKKLLLSDSGFYLCAWTRGGVLTGELFFGEGSRLTVL.

This clone was detected once. The V and J genes are TRBV11-3 and TRBJ1-2; the D is unclear. The V and J ends lost 0 bases and 3 bases respectively, with 11 bases between them. Germline CDR1 is SGHNT and CDR2 is YENEEA. This CDR3 has 15 amino acids. CDR3 sequence (DNA): TGTGCCAGCAGCTTAGAGAGCGGGGTACACTATGGCTACACCTTC. This encodes CASSLESGVHYGYTF. Using reference TRBV11-3 and TRBJ1-2 for the parts outside the CDR3, the full variable domain is EAGVVQSPRYKIIEKKQPVAFWCNPISGHNTLYWYLQNLGQGPELLIRYENEEAVDDSQLPKDRFSAERLKGVDSTLKIQPAELGDSAVYLCASSLESGVHYGYTFGSGTRLTVV.

The CDR3 protein is CASSPVNQPQHF. Here the CDR3 DNA reads TGTGCCAGCAGCCCGGTGAATCAGCCCCAGCATTTT. The chain uses TRBV27 and TRBJ1-5; no clear D gene. CDR3 length: 12 amino acids. Germline values: CDR1 MNHEY, CDR2 SMNVEV (reference sequence). Trimming removed 6 bases at V and 4 bases at J, with 7 bases between.

The chain combines TRBV29-1 with TRBJ1-1; D not certain. In germline, CDR1 is SQVTM, CDR2 ANQGSEA. Trimming pared 4 bases from V and 0 bases from J, leaving 9 bases between. This CDR3 region has 13 residues. The CDR3 is CSVGEIMNTEAFF. The CDR3 DNA follows: TGCAGCGTTGGTGAGATCATGAACACTGAAGCTTTCTTT.

This rearrangement joins TRBV10-3 to TRBJ2-7; tentatively, D is TRBD2 (6 bases). Trimming stripped 2 bases from V and 1 base from J, with 9 bases between. The CDR3 is 14 amino acids. Germline V gene data show CDR1 as ENHRY and CDR2 as SYGVKD. CDR3 in DNA: TGTGCCATCAGTGAGCCGACTAGATCCTACGAGCAGTACGTC. Translated: CAISEPTRSYEQYV.

J is TRBJ2-5 and V is TRBV5-5; possibly TRBD2 for D (6 bases). CDR3 length: 13 residues. The germline V gene encodes CDR1 SGHKS and CDR2 YYEKEE (reference sequence). V dropped 0 bases and J dropped 5 bases, with 8 bases sitting between them. The CDR3 DNA sequence: TGTGCCAGCAGCTTGGCTAGCGAGGAGACCCAGTACTTC. It encodes CASSLASEETQYF.

V is TRBV6-8 and J is TRBJ2-7; 7 positions agree with TRBD1. J lost 3 bases, V lost 7 bases, and 9 bases had no gene match. This CDR3 has 14 amino acids. Germline values: CDR1 MNHGY, CDR2 SAAAGT. CDR3 region: CASNEDRRYYEQYV. The CDR3 DNA sequence: TGTGCCAGCAACGAGGACAGGAGGTACTACGAGCAGTACGTC.

V is TRBV6-1 and J is TRBJ1-2, with D unclear. The CDR3 runs 16 residues. CDR1 is MNHNS, CDR2 SASEGT, per germline. Between the trimmed V and J ends, which lost 2 bases and 8 bases, there was a span of 21 bases. In nucleotides, the CDR3 is TGTGCCAGCAGTGAACCCTCTAGGAGACTAGTAGGCGGCTACACCTTC. Residues: CASSEPSRRLVGGYTF.

V gene TRBV7-2 combines with J gene TRBJ2-3, with 13 bases matching TRBD2. Germline CDR1 is SGHTA and CDR2 is FQGNSA. The CDR3 runs 15 residues. J gave up 5 bases and V 4 bases, and 3 bases lay outside the gene matches. CDR3 nucleotides: TGTGCCAGCAGCTCGGGACTAGCGGGAAGAGATACGCAGTATTTT. Translated, it gives CASSSGLAGRDTQYF. Based on the CDR3 plus reference TRBV7-2 and TRBJ2-3, the full variable domain is GAGVSQSPSNKVTEKGKDVELRCDPISGHTALYWYRQSLGQGLEFLIYFQGNSAPDKSGLPSDRFSAERTGGSVSTLTIQRTQQEDSAVYLCASSSGLAGRDTQYFGPGTRLTVL.

V usage is TRBV6-5 and J usage is TRBJ1-1, with a weak D call TRBD1 (6 bases). The germline V gene encodes CDR1 MNHEY and CDR2 SVGAGI. The CDR3 loop spans 15 amino acids. The V end was cut by 5 bases, the J end by 1 base, with 14 bases between. CDR3 in amino acids: CASSPPQGPNTEAFF. The CDR3 DNA reads as TGTGCCAGCAGTCCGCCACAGGGACCGAACACTGAAGCTTTCTTT.